The rows below give T cell receptor beta chains drawn from one sample of a study of naive and memory T cell subsets. Via MiXCR, TCRdb re-called the UMI-ligation and nested PCR reads, giving one row per CDR3 protein. The profile shows around 40,000 distinct CDR3 sequences, roughly 15% of them singletons. The sequenced sample was effector memory CD4+ T cells from blood. All receptors derive from a human donor in good health. Both conserved end residues are trimmed from each CDR3. Size is omitted from some rows. Given values are once, few, many or a class for expanded clones.

>many|TRBV7-2|14
ASSLVGGTSTDTQY
>few|TRBV18|12
ASSAGGSLETQY
>.|TRBV20-1|11
SGTSSGANVLT
>few|TRBV7-6|12
ASSVASGNYEQY
>.|TRBV6-5|11
ASSLHRDGIQY
>few|TRBV5-1|14
ASSLSGLVSSYEQY
>many|TRBV23-1|14
ASSQQREGLGYEQY
>many|TRBV9|14
ASSVGGTGDYEKLF
>few|TRBV24-1|11
ATSDRANYGYT
>once|TRBV12-3/TRBV12-4|12
ASSQRQFYNEQF
>.|TRBV29-1|8
SVVGSEQF
>.|TRBV20-1|14
SARRPGLGSNQPQH
>few|TRBV23-1|14
ASSIAGGSLNNEQF
>few|TRBV20-1|14
SAKGAAGGHDGELF
>once|TRBV6-2/TRBV6-3|14
ASSSRASGTTDTQY
>.|TRBV12-3/TRBV12-4|13
ASMPWGIMNTEAF
>many|TRBV4-2|11
ASSQGVWETQY
>many|TRBV7-2|13
ASSSGRGGNTEAF